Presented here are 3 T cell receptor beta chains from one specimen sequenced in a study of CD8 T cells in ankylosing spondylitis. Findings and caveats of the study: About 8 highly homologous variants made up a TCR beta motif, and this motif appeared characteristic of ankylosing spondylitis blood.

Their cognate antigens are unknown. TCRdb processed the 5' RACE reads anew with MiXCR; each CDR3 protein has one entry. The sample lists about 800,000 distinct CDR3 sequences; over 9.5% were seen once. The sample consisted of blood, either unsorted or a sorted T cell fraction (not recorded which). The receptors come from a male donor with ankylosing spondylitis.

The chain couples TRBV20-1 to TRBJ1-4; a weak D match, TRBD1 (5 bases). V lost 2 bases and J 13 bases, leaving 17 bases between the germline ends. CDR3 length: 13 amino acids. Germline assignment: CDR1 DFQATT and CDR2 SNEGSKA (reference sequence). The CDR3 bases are TGCAGTGCTAGACCGCAGGGCTTCCGTCCACTGTTTTTT. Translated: CSARPQGFRPLFF.

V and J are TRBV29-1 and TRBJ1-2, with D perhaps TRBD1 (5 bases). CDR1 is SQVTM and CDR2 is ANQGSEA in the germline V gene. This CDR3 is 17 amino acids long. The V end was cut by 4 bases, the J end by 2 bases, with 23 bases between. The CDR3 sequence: CSVVQWGGRVANYGYTF. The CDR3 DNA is TGCAGCGTTGTCCAGTGGGGGGGAAGAGTTGCCAACTATGGCTACACCTTC.

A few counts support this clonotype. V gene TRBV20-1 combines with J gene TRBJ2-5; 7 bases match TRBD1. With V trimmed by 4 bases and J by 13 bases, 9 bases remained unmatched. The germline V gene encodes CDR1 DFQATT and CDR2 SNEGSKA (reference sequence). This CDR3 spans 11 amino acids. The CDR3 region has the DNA TGCAGTGCTACCAGACAGGGCTCCCTGTACTTC. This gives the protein CSATRQGSLYF.